Listed below are T cell receptor beta chains from one sample, sequenced in a study of a mutant IDH1 vaccine in newly diagnosed glioma. No antigen has been identified for these receptors. Clones were read by immunoSEQ multiplex PCR, and TCRdb kept only the in-frame ones, dropping some. The repertoire holds some 60,000 clones, with 84% as singletons. The sequencing used PBMCs, collected from a glioma patient whose treatment included an IDH1 peptide vaccine. Source of these receptors: a young man with glioma. CDR3s include the opening cysteine and the closing phenylalanine or tryptophan. The order of the fields is V gene, J gene, clone size, CDR3 protein. Expanded clones get a size class; other rows say once, few or many, or leave the size out.

TRBV5-4	TRBJ1-1	few	CASSPQGVGNTEAFF
TRBV30	TRBJ1-4	.	CAWSDNNEKLFF
TRBV2	TRBJ2-7	.	CASSERISSISYEQYF
TRBV9	TRBJ2-5	.	CASSVAGGMQETQYF
TRBV11-3	TRBJ2-5	once	CASSLGYQETQYF
TRBV10-3	TRBJ2-7	.	CAISELDSANYEQYF
TRBV7-9	TRBJ1-4	.	CASSLVEKLFF
TRBV12-1	TRBJ2-5	.	CASSSGRRQETQYF
TRBV5-1	TRBJ1-2	.	CASSLSGGNYGYTF
TRBV6-1	TRBJ2-7	.	CASRDRLISYEQYF
TRBV4-1	TRBJ2-7	.	CASSPGLQYEQYF
TRBV5-8	TRBJ1-4	.	CASSPGQGVSEKLFF
TRBV28	TRBJ1-6	.	CASSFEGARSPLHF